This passage covers 14 T cell receptor beta chains from one sample sequenced in a study of blood T cell repertoires in COVID-19. This table comes from immunoSEQ multiplex PCR, and its TCRdb copy is limited to in-frame clones, with some not included. The table has roughly 120,000 clones, roughly 85% seen once; the top ten hold 16%. The source material was peripheral blood. These receptors were collected from an elderly woman with active or convalescent COVID-19.

The genes are TRBV7-2 and TRBJ1-2; tentative D call: TRBD1 (5 bases). V gave up 1 base and J gave up 2 bases, with 14 bases separating them. CDR3 size: 16 residues. CDR1 is SGHTA, CDR2 FQGNSA, per germline. The CDR3 sequence: CASSLGGQGRNYGYTF. The CDR3 DNA reads TGTGCCAGCAGCTTAGGGGGTCAGGGCAGAAACTATGGCTACACCTTC.

In this sample, this clone turned up once. The CDR3 sequence is CATSDLTRTGTNEQFF. In nucleotides, the CDR3 is TGTGCCACCAGTGATTTGACGCGGACAGGGACGAATGAGCAGTTCTTC. The chain combines TRBV24-1 with TRBJ2-1; 8 positions agree with TRBD1. The CDR3 has 16 amino acids. Trimming cost V 0 bases and J 7 bases; bases outside gene matches: 7. From germline, CDR1 is KGHDR and CDR2 SFDVKD.

The genes are TRBV5-1 and TRBJ2-7; 8 bases align to TRBD2. Unmatched junction bases numbered 6, after V lost 2 bases and J lost 5 bases. This CDR3 is 14 amino acids long. Per the germline V gene, CDR1 is SGHRS and CDR2 is YFSETQ. As DNA, the CDR3 is TGCGCCAGCAGCTTTTCTAGCGGGTACGACGAGCAGTACTTC. It is translated as CASSFSSGYDEQYF.

This rearrangement joins TRBV28 to TRBJ1-2; 8 nucleotides align to TRBD1. This CDR3 spans 16 amino acids. Germline trimming cut 11 bases from V and 0 bases from J; bases unmatched to any gene: 14. Germline V CDR1 and CDR2: MDHEN, SYDVKM. This CDR3 reads CAGARYRGITNYGYTF. DNA for the CDR3: TGTGCCGGTGCGAGGTACAGGGGGATCACTAACTATGGCTACACCTTC.

The rearrangement joins TRBV5-1 to TRBJ1-5; 9 bases agree with TRBD1. The CDR3 length is 15 residues. V lost 2 bases to trimming and J lost 6 bases; unmatched junction nucleotides: 6. CDR1 and CDR2 from the germline V gene are SGHRS and YFSETQ. The CDR3 nucleotides are TGCGCCAGCAGCTTACAGGGGGCTATTAGTCAGCCCCAGCATTTT. It specifies CASSLQGAISQPQHF. Combining the CDR3 with reference TRBV5-1 and TRBJ1-5 gives the whole variable domain KAGVTQTPRYLIKTRGQQVTLSCSPISGHRSVSWYQQTPGQGLQFLFEYFSETQRNKGNFPGRFSGRQFSNSRSEMNVSTLELGDSALYLCASSLQGAISQPQHFGDGTRLSIL.

This clone was detected once. The chain carries TRBV20-1 and TRBJ2-4, with unresolved D. The germline V gene has CDR1 DFQATT and CDR2 SNEGSKA (reference sequence). V was cut by 0 bases and J by 9 bases, with 6 bases left in between. The CDR3 totals 11 residues. The CDR3: CSARDISIQYF. CDR3 DNA sequence: TGCAGTGCTAGAGATATTAGCATTCAGTACTTC.

The chain links TRBV7-6 to TRBJ2-1, with a tentative D call TRBD1 (7 bases). There are 14 residues in the CDR3. Trimming removed 7 bases from V and 6 bases from J, with 16 bases in between. CDR1 SGHVS and CDR2 FNYEAQ come from the germline V gene. The CDR3 spells CASKRGAGGNEQFF. The CDR3 DNA reads as TGTGCCAGCAAAAGGGGGGCAGGGGGCAATGAGCAGTTCTTC. The full variable domain, completed using reference TRBV7-6 and TRBJ2-1, is GAGVSQSPRYKVTKRGQDVALRCDPISGHVSLYWYRQALGQGPEFLTYFNYEAQQDKSGLPNDRFSAERPEGSISTLTIQRTEQRDSAMYRCASKRGAGGNEQFFGPGTRLTVL.

This clone was detected a few times. The chain recombines TRBV3-1 (or the pseudogene TRBV3-2) with TRBJ1-6; 10 nucleotides agree with TRBD1. Losses at the gene ends were 0 bases for V and 4 bases for J; bases not matched to a gene: 3. The germline V gene encodes CDR1 LGHDT and CDR2 YNNKEL (reference sequence). The CDR3 loop spans 17 amino acids. The CDR3 protein is CASSQDWTGGYNSPLHF. In DNA form, the CDR3 reads TGTGCCAGCAGCCAAGATTGGACAGGGGGATATAATTCACCCCTCCACTTT.

This chain links TRBV18 with TRBJ1-4, with 9 nucleotides matching TRBD1. The CDR3 is 15 amino acids. CDR1 and CDR2 (germline): KGHSH, LQKENI. J gave up 6 bases and V 5 bases, and 7 bases lay outside the gene matches. This chain's CDR3 is CASSELTGGYEKLFF. The CDR3 nucleotides are TGTGCCAGCTCAGAACTGACAGGGGGTTATGAAAAACTGTTTTTT.

This chain connects TRBV28 to TRBJ2-2, with TRBD1 matching 8 bases. CDR3 length: 13 residues. Germline V CDR1 and CDR2: MDHEN, SYDVKM. V dropped 9 bases and J dropped 7; count of bases not matched to a gene: 7. In DNA form, the CDR3 reads TGTGCCAGTATTCAGGGGGCGAACGGGGAGCTGTTTTTT. This codes for CASIQGANGELFF.

The genes are TRBV20-1 and TRBJ2-1; a weak D match, TRBD2 (6 bases). The CDR3 is 14 residues long. V was clipped by 3 bases and J by 4 bases, with 13 bases between them. Germline CDR1 and CDR2: DFQATT and SNEGSKA (reference sequence). Here the CDR3 DNA reads TGCAGTGCTAGTAATGTGACTAGTTACAATGAGCAGTTCTTC. It translates to CSASNVTSYNEQFF.

This clone was recorded only once. The V call is TRBV7-8, the J call TRBJ1-2, with TRBD1 matching over 10 bases. The CDR3 contains 15 residues. Germline V gene sequence: CDR1 SGHVS, CDR2 FQNEAQ. V was clipped by 5 bases and J by 3 bases; unmatched bases: 6. The CDR3 loop is CASSPRTGGHYGYTF. The CDR3 coding sequence is TGTGCCAGCAGCCCCAGGACAGGGGGTCACTATGGCTACACCTTC.

The V call is TRBV7-2, the J call TRBJ2-7; no definite D call. The V and J ends lost 5 bases and 9 bases respectively, with 17 bases between them. The germline V gene has CDR1 SGHTA and CDR2 FQGNSA. The CDR3 is 13 amino acids. CDR3 amino acids: CASSLGRLGPQYF. The CDR3 bases are TGTGCCAGCAGCCTAGGCCGCCTGGGCCCGCAGTACTTC.

V gene TRBV5-1 combines with J gene TRBJ1-3; the D gene is possibly TRBD1 (5 bases). The CDR3 loop spans 16 amino acids. Between the trimmed V and J ends, which lost 4 bases and 5 bases, there was a span of 19 bases. Germline V lookup: CDR1 SGHRS, CDR2 YFSETQ. The CDR3 DNA follows: TGCGCCAGCAGCCAAGAACTGGGGGGAGCGCGAAACACCATATATTTT. Its protein product is CASSQELGGARNTIYF. Combining the CDR3 with reference TRBV5-1 and TRBJ1-3 gives the whole variable domain KAGVTQTPRYLIKTRGQQVTLSCSPISGHRSVSWYQQTPGQGLQFLFEYFSETQRNKGNFPGRFSGRQFSNSRSEMNVSTLELGDSALYLCASSQELGGARNTIYFGEGSWLTVV.